These 28 T cell receptor beta chains came from one sample sequenced in a study of response to subunit inactivated influenza vaccine. TCRdb independently ran MiXCR on the RT-PCR reads; one entry per CDR3 protein. The data hold about 190,000 distinct CDR3 sequences, with about 15% observed a single time. Sequencing used CD8+ T cells sorted from PBMCs, obtained roughly 5 days after vaccination. The receptors shown here come from a man aged 45-65 years who received an inactivated influenza vaccine.

This clonotype was recorded at least ten times. The chain recombines TRBV20-1 with TRBJ2-3; 8 bases agree with TRBD2. This CDR3 has 15 amino acids. CDR1 and CDR2 (germline): DFQATT, SNEGSKA (reference sequence). V trimming: 0 bases; J trimming: 5 bases; junction bases outside the gene matches: 7. CDR3 sequence reads: CSARDLRAGEDTQYF. In DNA, the CDR3 is TGCAGTGCTAGAGATCTGAGAGCGGGAGAAGATACGCAGTATTTT.

Concerning this clonotype: A read error may account for a junction end that differs from germline. The chain combines TRBV7-9 with TRBJ2-5; 11 positions match TRBD1. Germline lookup yields CDR1 SEHNR and CDR2 FQNEAQ (reference sequence). There are 15 residues in the CDR3. CDR3 sequence: CATSLWDRGSETHYF. The DNA for the CDR3 is TGTGCCACCAGCTTATGGGACAGGGGGTCGGAGACCCATTACTTC.

This clonotype has a handful of counts. The gene calls are TRBV6-2 or TRBV6-3 and TRBJ1-1; tentatively, D is TRBD1 (5 bases). This CDR3 has 12 amino acids. In germline, CDR1 is MNHEY, CDR2 SVGEGT. V dropped 0 bases and J dropped 11 bases, with 10 bases sitting between them. The CDR3 DNA reads as TGTGCCAGCAGTTACTCAGGGACGGTGGCTTTCTTT. Its translation is CASSYSGTVAFF.

The chain uses TRBV6-2 or TRBV6-3 and TRBJ2-7, with 7 positions matching TRBD1. This CDR3 contains 15 residues. Germline trimming cut 0 bases from V and 5 bases from J; bases unmatched to any gene: 7. Looked up from germline, CDR1 is MNHEY and CDR2 is SVGEGT. The CDR3 reads CASSYSIQGNDEQYF. The CDR3 DNA reads TGTGCCAGCAGTTACTCGATACAGGGGAACGACGAGCAGTACTTC.

This clonotype appeared a few times. The rearrangement joins TRBV28 to TRBJ2-3; 9 bases match TRBD1. This CDR3 is built from 17 residues. Germline V CDR1 and CDR2: MDHEN, SYDVKM. Losses at the gene ends were 7 bases for V and 4 bases for J; bases not matched to a gene: 15. CDR3 in amino acids: CASKDGQGRGFADTQYF. In DNA form, the CDR3 reads TGTGCCAGCAAGGATGGACAGGGGAGGGGGTTCGCAGATACGCAGTATTTT.

This clonotype has at least ten counts. The chain links TRBV12-3 or TRBV12-4 to TRBJ2-1, with D unresolved. Trimming removed 3 bases at V and 7 bases at J, with 4 bases between. CDR3 length: 11 residues. The CDR3 is CASSFVNEQFF. In nucleotides, the CDR3 is TGTGCCAGCAGTTTCGTAAATGAGCAGTTCTTC.

This clonotype was detected ten times or more. This rearrangement joins TRBV28 to TRBJ1-1; D is undetermined. Germline CDR1 reads MDHEN; CDR2 reads SYDVKM. The CDR3 has 13 residues. V was cut by 6 bases and J by 4 bases, with 12 bases left in between. The CDR3 bases are TGTGCCAGCAGCCCCCTGGCGGGCACTGAAGCTTTCTTT. Translation gives CASSPLAGTEAFF. Based on the CDR3 plus reference TRBV28 and TRBJ1-1, the full variable domain is DVKVTQSSRYLVKRTGEKVFLECVQDMDHENMFWYRQDPGLGLRLIYFSYDVKMKEKGDIPEGYSVSREKKERFSLILESASTNQTSMYLCASSPLAGTEAFFGQGTRLTVV.

The rearrangement links TRBV12-3 or TRBV12-4 to TRBJ2-2; D perhaps matches TRBD1 (5 bases). V was shortened by 8 bases and J by 7 bases, with 11 bases between the two germline ends. The CDR3 is 12 residues long. The CDR3 nucleotides are TGTGCCAGCGGGCAGGGCGACGGGGAGCTGTTTTTT. It translates to CASGQGDGELFF.

This clonotype was counted many times. The chain is built from TRBV12-3 or TRBV12-4 and TRBJ2-7; D possibly uses TRBD1 or TRBD2 (6 bases each). V was cut by 10 bases and J by 5 bases, with 18 bases left in between. This CDR3 has 13 residues. The chain's CDR3 is CATTSGALDEQYF. The CDR3 nucleotides are TGTGCCACGACGTCGGGGGCGCTAGACGAGCAGTACTTC.

The chain links TRBV11-2 to TRBJ2-1; 8 bases align to TRBD1. V lost 5 bases to trimming and J lost 8 bases; unmatched junction nucleotides: 11. Germline V CDR1 and CDR2: SGHAT, FQNNGV. This CDR3 region has 15 residues. CDR3 protein: CASSERTGFRHEQFF. DNA for the CDR3: TGTGCCAGCAGCGAACGGACAGGGTTTCGTCATGAGCAGTTCTTC.

This chain joins TRBV7-3 and TRBJ2-2; weak D call: TRBD2 (6 bases). CDR3 length: 13 amino acids. Trimming took off 8 bases at V and 4 bases at J, with 11 bases between the two ends. The germline V gene has CDR1 SGHTA and CDR2 FQGTGA. The CDR3 spells CASSGGLTGELFF. CDR3 sequence (DNA): TGTGCCAGCTCCGGGGGACTCACCGGGGAGCTGTTTTTT.

The J gene is TRBJ2-7, the V gene TRBV7-2; 9 bases line up with TRBD2. The J segment lost 4 bases and the V segment lost 3 bases, leaving 10 bases of the junction unmatched. This CDR3 contains 16 residues. Germline CDR1 and CDR2: SGHTA and FQGNSA. CDR3 region: CASSFPRLAGGYEQYF. The CDR3 DNA reads TGTGCCAGCAGCTTTCCTCGACTGGCGGGGGGGTACGAGCAGTACTTC. Filled out from reference TRBV7-2 and TRBJ2-7, the complete variable domain reads GAGVSQSPSNKVTEKGKDVELRCDPISGHTALYWYRQSLGQGLEFLIYFQGNSAPDKSGLPSDRFSAERTGGSVSTLTIQRTQQEDSAVYLCASSFPRLAGGYEQYFGPGTRLTVT.

This chain links TRBV28 with TRBJ2-7; D gene ambiguous. The V and J ends lost 3 bases and 2 bases respectively, with 8 bases between them. This CDR3 has 13 residues. Germline assignment: CDR1 MDHEN and CDR2 SYDVKM. CDR3 in amino acids: CASSLHGPYEQYF. CDR3 DNA: TGTGCCAGCAGTTTGCACGGACCCTACGAGCAGTACTTC.

This clonotype showed up just a few times. V gene TRBV25-1 combines with J gene TRBJ1-1; D is unresolved. Between the trimmed V and J ends, which lost 2 bases and 1 base, there was a span of 8 bases. Germline values: CDR1 MGHDK, CDR2 SYGVNS. The CDR3 totals 14 residues. The CDR3, as DNA: TGTGCCAGCAGTGAAAGCCAGGCGAACACTGAAGCTTTCTTT. Translating gives CASSESQANTEAFF.

This clonotype was found many times. The CDR3 spells CASSAQGYEQYF. DNA for the CDR3: TGTGCCAGCAGTGCACAGGGTTACGAGCAGTACTTC. The gene calls are TRBV6-5 and TRBJ2-7; a possible D gene is TRBD1 (6 bases). The CDR3 sequence is 12 residues long. V was trimmed by 5 bases and J by 4 bases, leaving 9 bases between them. Per the germline V gene, CDR1 is MNHEY and CDR2 is SVGAGI.

V and J are TRBV5-1 and TRBJ2-7; D unclear. The V gene's germline CDR1 is SGHRS and CDR2 YFSETQ. CDR3 length: 13 amino acids. Between the trimmed V and J ends, which lost 3 bases and 4 bases, there was a span of 11 bases. The CDR3 nucleotides read TGCGCCAGCAGCTCGGATGGGCTTTACGAGCAGTACTTC. Its translation: CASSSDGLYEQYF.

In this sample, this clonotype turned up a few times. The V call is TRBV6-1, the J call TRBJ2-1; 15 bases fit TRBD2. The CDR3 is 16 amino acids. The germline V gene encodes CDR1 MNHNS and CDR2 SASEGT. V lost 7 bases, J lost 8 bases, and 9 bases stayed unmatched. CDR3 bases: TGTGCCAGCACCGGACTAGCGGGGGGGCCAAGTTATGAGCAGTTCTTC. It is translated as CASTGLAGGPSYEQFF.

In this sample, this clonotype turned up a few times. This rearrangement joins TRBV27 to TRBJ2-7; no reliable D call. Looked up from germline, CDR1 is MNHEY and CDR2 is SMNVEV (reference sequence). Trimming took 5 bases from V and 8 from J, leaving 19 bases between them. This CDR3 is 14 amino acids long. This chain's CDR3 is CASSPGVKGPQQYF. In nucleotides, the CDR3 is TGTGCCAGCAGTCCGGGCGTGAAGGGTCCGCAGCAGTACTTC.

This chain links TRBV4-3 with TRBJ2-7; 10 nucleotides align to TRBD2. The CDR3 sequence is 15 residues long. V lost 1 base and J lost 8; bases outside the gene matches: 8. The germline gives CDR1 LGHNA, CDR2 YSLEER. The CDR3 spells CASSQGAGGSRQQYF. The CDR3 coding sequence is TGCGCCAGCAGCCAAGGAGCGGGAGGGTCTCGGCAGCAGTACTTC.

The chain is built from TRBV9 and TRBJ2-7, with 10 bases aligning to TRBD2. The germline gives CDR1 SGDLS, CDR2 YYNGEE. This CDR3 has 17 residues. V shed 0 bases and J 3 bases; nucleotides not matched to a gene: 9. CDR3 nucleotides: TGTGCCAGCAGCGTAGAGGGCTCTAGCGGGAGTATCTACGAGCAGTACTTC. This codes for CASSVEGSSGSIYEQYF.

This clonotype was seen repeatedly, ten times or more. This chain joins TRBV7-2 and TRBJ2-7; 10 bases map to TRBD1. The V gene end was trimmed by 5 bases and the J gene end by 2 bases; junction bases not matched to a gene: 9. The CDR3 extends over 16 amino acids. Germline CDR1 reads SGHTA; CDR2 reads FQGNSA. The chain's CDR3 is CASSHDGTGVPYEQYF. CDR3 bases: TGTGCCAGCAGCCACGATGGGACAGGGGTTCCCTACGAGCAGTACTTC. Drawing the rest from reference TRBV7-2 and TRBJ2-7, the complete variable domain is GAGVSQSPSNKVTEKGKDVELRCDPISGHTALYWYRQSLGQGLEFLIYFQGNSAPDKSGLPSDRFSAERTGGSVSTLTIQRTQQEDSAVYLCASSHDGTGVPYEQYFGPGTRLTVT.

The chain links TRBV9 to TRBJ2-1, with TRBD2 matching 8 bases. This CDR3 has 16 residues. With 0 bases clipped from V and 2 bases from J, the junction kept 4 bases outside the gene matches. Germline CDR1 is SGDLS and CDR2 is YYNGEE. In nucleotides, the CDR3 is TGTGCCAGCAGCGTAGGGGCTAGCGGGCCCTACAATGAGCAGTTCTTC. It specifies CASSVGASGPYNEQFF.

V is TRBV7-8 and J is TRBJ2-5; possibly TRBD1 or TRBD2 for D (5 bases each). Trimming took 1 base from V and 1 from J, leaving 16 bases between them. In germline, CDR1 is SGHVS, CDR2 FQNEAQ. The CDR3 consists of 17 residues. The CDR3 reads CASSLGSGTDLQETQYF. In DNA, the CDR3 is TGTGCCAGCAGCTTAGGCTCCGGGACGGACCTCCAAGAGACCCAGTACTTC.

The chain is built from TRBV20-1 and TRBJ2-1; 10 positions agree with TRBD2. CDR3 length: 14 amino acids. With 7 bases clipped from V and 5 bases from J, the junction kept 8 bases outside the gene matches. Germline CDR1 and CDR2: DFQATT and SNEGSKA (reference sequence). DNA of the CDR3: TGCAGTGGAACAGGACTAGCGGAGGACAATGAGCAGTTCTTC. The encoded protein is CSGTGLAEDNEQFF.

The sample holds a few counts of this clonotype. The chain combines TRBV15 with TRBJ1-2; TRBD1 aligns across 11 bases. J gave up 4 bases and V 6 bases, and 10 bases lay outside the gene matches. Germline V gene sequence: CDR1 LNHNV, CDR2 YYDKDF (reference sequence). The CDR3 has 16 residues. The CDR3 coding sequence is TGTGCCACCAGAGGGACAGGGGGAACCGGGCTCTATGGCTACACCTTC. Protein: CATRGTGGTGLYGYTF.

This clonotype was found a few times. The chain links TRBV6-2 or TRBV6-3 to TRBJ2-7; perhaps D is TRBD1 or TRBD2 (5 bases each). The CDR3 runs 13 residues. V was clipped by 2 bases and J by 6 bases, with 11 bases between them. CDR1 MNHEY and CDR2 SVGEGT come from the germline V gene. The CDR3 DNA reads TGTGCCAGCAGTTACGCAGGGAGCCTCGAGCAGTACTTC. Amino acids: CASSYAGSLEQYF.

This clonotype was seen more than once but under ten times. The rearrangement joins TRBV4-1 to TRBJ2-1; D is uncertain. The CDR3 sequence is 13 residues long. Trimming pared 4 bases from V and 6 bases from J, leaving 10 bases between. Per germline, CDR1 MGHRA and CDR2 YSYEKL. CDR3 bases: TGCGCCAGCAGCCCCCCTTCAGGCAATGAGCAGTTCTTC. As protein: CASSPPSGNEQFF.

This clonotype was observed many times. The chain has TRBV7-2 and TRBJ2-1; possible D gene TRBD2, 6 bases. The CDR3 is 17 amino acids. Trimming shortened V by 1 base and J by 9 bases, and 22 bases separated the two germline ends. Germline loops: CDR1 SGHTA, CDR2 FQGNSA. The chain's CDR3 is CASSLVRGGMSKVEQFF. The CDR3 DNA follows: TGTGCCAGCAGCTTAGTTCGCGGCGGGATGTCTAAGGTTGAGCAGTTCTTC.